Below, 9 T cell receptor beta chains from the same sample are listed, as sequenced in a study of cytotoxic CD8 clonotypes in ibrutinib-treated CLL. The assay was immunoSEQ multiplex PCR, and TCRdb's table has in-frame clones only and misses some. In the table there are around 60,000 clones, over 60% of which are singletons. The specimen was PBMCs, collected after 12 months of ibrutinib treatment. The receptors come from a human donor with chronic lymphocytic leukemia.

This chain links TRBV4-1 with TRBJ1-2; D may be TRBD1 (6 bases). V lost 1 base, J lost 7 bases, and 19 bases lay in between. Per germline, CDR1 MGHRA and CDR2 YSYEKL. The CDR3 is 16 amino acids. The CDR3 loop reads CASSQVWVSGAVGYTF. The CDR3 DNA reads as TGCGCCAGCAGCCAAGTTTGGGTGTCGGGGGCCGTTGGCTACACCTTC.

V usage is TRBV5-1 and J usage is TRBJ1-2; TRBD1 agrees at 7 bases. Germline lookup yields CDR1 SGHRS and CDR2 YFSETQ. V gave up 3 bases and J gave up 7 bases; unmatched junction bases: 12. CDR3 length equals 15 residues. CDR3 bases: TGCGCCAGCAGCTGGGGGAACGGACAGGTCGCTGGCTACACCTTC. It specifies CASSWGNGQVAGYTF.

V gene TRBV6-6 combines with J gene TRBJ1-1; D is undetermined. CDR1 is MNHNY, CDR2 SVGAGI, per germline (reference sequence). The length of the CDR3 is 12 residues. V was trimmed by 8 bases and J by 1 base, leaving 8 bases between them. This CDR3 reads CASVSRNTEAFF. The CDR3 DNA is TGTGCCAGCGTTTCGAGGAACACTGAAGCTTTCTTT.

The chain is built from TRBV5-6 and TRBJ2-7; tentative D call: TRBD2 (5 bases). Trimming left V 0 bases short and J 6 bases short, with 16 bases between. The CDR3 totals 15 residues. Germline V gene data show CDR1 as SGHDT and CDR2 as YYEEEE. In DNA form, the CDR3 reads TGTGCCAGCAGCTTGGCAGGTCATTTTGGAGGCGAGCAGTACTTC. Its protein product is CASSLAGHFGGEQYF. Together with reference TRBV5-6 and TRBJ2-7, the CDR3 gives the full variable domain: DAGVTQSPTHLIKTRGQQVTLRCSPKSGHDTVSWYQQALGQGPQFIFQYYEEEERQRGNFPDRFSGHQFPNYSSELNVNALLLGDSALYLCASSLAGHFGGEQYFGPGTRLTVT.

The CDR3 loop reads CASSLSFGYEQYF. The CDR3 DNA is TGTGCCAGCAGTTTATCGTTCGGCTACGAGCAGTACTTC. This chain joins TRBV27 and TRBJ2-7; D is unclear. There are 13 residues in the CDR3. Germline-derived CDR1 and CDR2 are MNHEY and SMNVEV (reference sequence). V lost 0 bases to trimming and J lost 3 bases, with 6 bases between them.

V usage is TRBV9 and J usage is TRBJ1-1; unclear D gene. Between the trimmed V and J ends, which lost 0 bases and 3 bases, there was a span of 6 bases. This CDR3 is built from 13 residues. CDR1 is SGDLS and CDR2 is YYNGEE in the germline V gene. The CDR3 protein is CASSVALDTEAFF. The DNA of the CDR3 is TGTGCCAGCAGCGTAGCCTTGGACACTGAAGCTTTCTTT.

This chain joins TRBV9 and TRBJ2-2; TRBD1 or TRBD2 may be the D gene (5 bases each). V lost 3 bases to trimming and J lost 6 bases, with 12 bases between them. Germline CDR1 and CDR2: SGDLS and YYNGEE. The CDR3 sequence is 14 residues long. Here the CDR3 DNA reads TGTGCCAGCAGCGAAGTGCCGGGGCCCGGGGAGCTGTTTTTT. Translating gives CASSEVPGPGELFF.

The chain joins TRBV2 to TRBJ2-5; D remains ambiguous. The CDR3 is made up of 13 amino acids. The germline V gene encodes CDR1 SNHLY and CDR2 FYNNEI. V lost 3 bases and J lost 2, with 7 bases in between. The CDR3, as DNA: TGTGCCAGCAGTGAGGAGCTTCAAGAGACCCAGTACTTC. Protein: CASSEELQETQYF.

The chain is built from TRBV19 and TRBJ2-5; D is unresolved. The germline V and J ends were trimmed by 1 base and 3 bases, with 9 bases remaining between them. Germline values: CDR1 LNHDA, CDR2 SQIVND (reference sequence). The CDR3 extends over 14 amino acids. The CDR3 spells CASSIVADEETQYF. Written as DNA, the CDR3 is TGTGCCAGTAGTATAGTTGCGGACGAAGAGACCCAGTACTTC.